Sequencing of this T cell receptor (beta chain) was carried out in a study of blood T cell repertoires in COVID-19. Here immunoSEQ multiplex PCR was the method, and the copy in TCRdb shows in-frame clones only, minus some. This sample has fewer than 350,000 clones, with approximately 86% found just once. The CDR3 sequence is 15 residues long. CDR1 is SEHNR, CDR2 FQNEAQ, per germline (reference sequence). The germline V and J ends were trimmed by 2 bases and 6 bases, with 14 bases remaining between them. This clone has a single count. Sequenced sample: peripheral blood. This sequence joins TRBV7-9 and TRBJ2-1; D remains ambiguous. The TCR sequence derives from a young man with active or convalescent COVID-19. CDR3 nucleotide sequence: TGTGCCAGCAGCTTATTCGTGGTCGGTGCCAATGAGCAGTTCTTC. Translation: CASSLFVVGANEQFF.